These 18 T cell receptor beta chains came from one sample sequenced in a study of a mutant IDH1 vaccine in newly diagnosed glioma. These receptors have no known antigen. The repertoire was sequenced with immunoSEQ multiplex PCR; TCRdb's copy has only in-frame clones and lacks some. The sample records 30,000 to 40,000 clones, around four fifths being singletons. Stated time point: week 35, safety follow-up. Doses comprised 300 ug of mutant IDH1 20-mer peptide each, plus topical imiquimod. The sequencing used PBMCs, collected from a glioma patient whose treatment included an IDH1 peptide vaccine. The receptors here all came from a man aged 35 to 55 with glioma. Some clones in this sample may be carry-over from other donors' samples.

The rearrangement joins TRBV6-5 to TRBJ1-2; D possibly corresponds to TRBD1 (5 bases). CDR3 size: 12 residues. V was trimmed by 7 bases and J by 7 bases, leaving 13 bases between them. Germline V gene data show CDR1 as MNHEY and CDR2 as SVGAGI. The CDR3 protein is CASIQLGGGYTF. The CDR3 nucleotides read TGTGCCAGCATCCAACTTGGGGGTGGCTACACCTTC.

The chain carries TRBV5-1 and TRBJ2-2, with TRBD1 as a possible D gene (5 bases). Germline lookup yields CDR1 SGHRS and CDR2 YFSETQ. V was cut by 1 base and J by 1 base, with 8 bases left in between. CDR3 length equals 15 residues. The CDR3 reads CASSLLQGNTGELFF. Written as DNA, the CDR3 is TGCGCCAGCAGCTTGCTTCAGGGGAACACCGGGGAGCTGTTTTTT.

The chain links TRBV10-3 to TRBJ2-3; the match to TRBD1 covers 7 bases. V shed 5 bases and J 1 base; nucleotides not matched to a gene: 9. Germline assignment: CDR1 ENHRY and CDR2 SYGVKD. The length of the CDR3 is 16 residues. CDR3 in DNA: TGTGCCATCAGTTGGGACAGAGAGGGTGGCACAGATACGCAGTATTTT. It encodes CAISWDREGGTDTQYF.

This clone was detected only a few times. The rearrangement links TRBV7-2 to TRBJ1-4; 10 bases are a match to TRBD1. CDR3 length: 13 amino acids. CDR1 is SGHTA and CDR2 is FQGNSA in the germline V gene. V was pared by 5 bases and J by 8 bases, with 2 bases of the junction left unmatched. CDR3 nucleotides: TGTGCCAGCAGCCGGACAGGGGGGGAAAAACTGTTTTTT. Its protein product is CASSRTGGEKLFF.

The chain uses TRBV6-5 and TRBJ2-5; maybe TRBD2 (7 bases). V lost 4 bases to trimming and J lost 4 bases, with 10 bases between them. The CDR3 loop spans 13 amino acids. Germline-derived CDR1 and CDR2 are MNHEY and SVGAGI. DNA of the CDR3: TGTGCCAGCAGTTCGGGGGGCCGAGAGACCCAGTACTTC. It translates to CASSSGGRETQYF.

V gene TRBV7-6 combines with J gene TRBJ1-1, with D perhaps TRBD1 (5 bases). The CDR3 contains 13 residues. Looked up from germline, CDR1 is SGHVS and CDR2 is FNYEAQ. Trimming removed 5 bases from V and 1 base from J, with 8 bases in between. The CDR3 DNA is TGTGCCAGCAGCGCAGACAGGAACACTGAAGCTTTCTTT. It specifies CASSADRNTEAFF.

This clone turned up a few times. The gene calls are TRBV14 and TRBJ2-5; possibly TRBD1 for D (6 bases). This CDR3 comprises 15 residues. Germline CDR1 and CDR2: SGHDN and FVKESK. The V gene lost 5 bases and the J gene lost 3 bases, with 16 bases spanning the gap. In nucleotides, the CDR3 is TGTGCCAGCAGCTTCAGGGGTGGGCCTGAAGAGACCCAGTACTTC. Translating it yields CASSFRGGPEETQYF.

V usage is TRBV9 and J usage is TRBJ2-1, with D possibly TRBD2 on 7 matching bases. This CDR3 region has 16 residues. Germline V gene sequence: CDR1 SGDLS, CDR2 YYNGEE. Trimming pared 4 bases from V and 2 bases from J, leaving 16 bases between. This CDR3 is CASSRSGGGAYNEQFF. CDR3 DNA: TGTGCCAGCAGCCGTTCCGGCGGGGGCGCCTACAATGAGCAGTTCTTC.

This clone showed up just once. The rearrangement links TRBV6-5 to TRBJ2-3; maybe TRBD1 (5 bases). Germline values: CDR1 MNHEY, CDR2 SVGAGI. The CDR3 consists of 14 residues. The germline V and J ends were trimmed by 1 base and 2 bases, with 7 bases remaining between them. CDR3 in DNA: TGTGCCAGCAGTTACTTGGGGCTCACAGATACGCAGTATTTT. This gives the protein CASSYLGLTDTQYF.

This chain joins TRBV5-4 and TRBJ2-1, with D possibly TRBD2 on 5 matching bases. This CDR3 contains 16 residues. Germline-derived CDR1 and CDR2 are SGHNT and YYREEE (reference sequence). V lost 3 bases and J lost 8, with 21 bases in between. CDR3 sequence reads: CASSSLEGVDPYEQFF. For the CDR3, the DNA is TGTGCCAGCAGCTCCCTAGAGGGCGTGGACCCATATGAGCAGTTCTTC. Looking up the rest from reference TRBV5-4 and TRBJ2-1 gives the full variable domain: ETGVTQSPTHLIKTRGQQVTLRCSSQSGHNTVSWYQQALGQGPQFIFQYYREEENGRGNFPPRFSGLQFPNYSSELNVNALELDDSALYLCASSSLEGVDPYEQFFGPGTRLTVL.

This clone was observed a few times. The chain couples TRBV5-6 to TRBJ1-5; TRBD1 aligns across 7 bases. Unmatched junction bases numbered 13, after V lost 9 bases and J lost 7 bases. The CDR3 loop spans 14 amino acids. Germline CDR1 reads SGHDT; CDR2 reads YYEEEE. The CDR3 DNA sequence: TGTGCCACCTCCAAGGGGGCCATAGGACAGCCCCAGCATTTT. It yields the protein CATSKGAIGQPQHF.

The chain joins TRBV12-5 to TRBJ2-7; 7 bases agree with TRBD2. V trimming: 0 bases; J trimming: 7 bases; junction bases outside the gene matches: 9. Germline V gene sequence: CDR1 LGHNT, CDR2 FRNRAP. The CDR3 length is 15 residues. For the CDR3, the DNA is TGTGCTAGTGGTTTGGTGGACGGGGGAGCGGGGGAGCAGTACTTC. It encodes CASGLVDGGAGEQYF.

The chain links TRBV6-6 to TRBJ2-1, with unresolved D. The CDR3 has 14 residues. From germline, CDR1 is MNHNY and CDR2 SVGAGI (reference sequence). V lost 0 bases, J lost 2 bases, and 5 bases lay in between. The CDR3 DNA reads TGTGCCAGCAGTTACTCGACCGCCTACAATGAGCAGTTCTTC. Translating gives CASSYSTAYNEQFF.

V is TRBV5-4 and J is TRBJ2-5; TRBD2 matches at 12 bases. The germline V gene has CDR1 SGHNT and CDR2 YYREEE (reference sequence). The V and J ends lost 4 bases and 2 bases, in that order; junction bases with no gene match: 9. This CDR3 comprises 17 residues. CDR3: CASSPGLAGLLQETQYF. DNA of the CDR3: TGTGCCAGCAGCCCTGGACTAGCGGGGCTTCTTCAAGAGACCCAGTACTTC.

The V and J genes are TRBV30 and TRBJ2-7; no clear D gene. This CDR3 contains 10 residues. V was pared by 3 bases and J by 5 bases, with 5 bases between. Germline CDR1 and CDR2: GTSNPN and SVGIG (reference sequence). The CDR3 nucleotides read TGTGCCTGGAGCCAGGACGAGCAGTACTTC. Translating it yields CAWSQDEQYF. Complete variable domain (other parts from reference TRBV30 and TRBJ2-7): SQTIHQWPATLVQPVGSPLSLECTVEGTSNPNLYWYRQAAGRGLQLLFYSVGIGQISSEVPQNLSASRPQDRQFILSSKKLLLSDSGFYLCAWSQDEQYFGPGTRLTVT.

The CDR3 spells CASSVEKTNSPLHF. CDR3 DNA: TGTGCCAGCAGTGTGGAGAAGACCAATTCACCCCTCCACTTT. V is TRBV2 and J is TRBJ1-6; D remains ambiguous. CDR1 is SNHLY and CDR2 is FYNNEI in the germline V gene. The CDR3 is 14 residues long. V lost 4 bases, J lost 7 bases, and 11 bases lay in between. The full variable domain, its missing parts supplied by reference TRBV2 and TRBJ1-6, is EPEVTQTPSHQVTQMGQEVILRCVPISNHLYFYWYRQILGQKVEFLVSFYNNEISEKSEIFDDQFSVERPDGSNFTLKIRSTKLEDSAMYFCASSVEKTNSPLHFGNGTRLTVT.

This chain joins TRBV2 and TRBJ2-3; unclear D gene. V lost 8 bases and J 3 bases, leaving 12 bases between the germline ends. CDR1 is SNHLY, CDR2 FYNNEI, per germline. The CDR3 has 13 amino acids. The CDR3 here is CASAGLMTDTQYF. The CDR3 region has the DNA TGTGCCAGCGCCGGGCTCATGACAGATACGCAGTATTTT.

This chain joins TRBV4-1 and TRBJ2-7; D is uncertain. V lost 0 bases and J lost 7, with 4 bases in between. The CDR3 loop spans 11 amino acids. Germline CDR1 is MGHRA and CDR2 is YSYEKL. The CDR3, as DNA: TGCGCCAGCAGCCAAGACCAGGAGCAGTACTTC. This gives the protein CASSQDQEQYF.